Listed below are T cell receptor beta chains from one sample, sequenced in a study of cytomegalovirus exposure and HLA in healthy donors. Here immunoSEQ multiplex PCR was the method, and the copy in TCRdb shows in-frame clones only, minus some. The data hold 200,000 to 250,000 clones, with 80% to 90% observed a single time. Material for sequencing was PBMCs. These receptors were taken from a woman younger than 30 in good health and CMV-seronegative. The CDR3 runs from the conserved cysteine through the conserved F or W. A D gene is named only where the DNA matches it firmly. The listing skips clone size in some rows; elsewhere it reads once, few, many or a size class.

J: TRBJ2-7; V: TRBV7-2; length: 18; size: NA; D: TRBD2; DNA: TGTGCCAGCAGCTTATCGGTCGGGACTAGCGGGAGTACCTACGAGCAGTACTTC; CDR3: CASSLSVGTSGSTYEQYF
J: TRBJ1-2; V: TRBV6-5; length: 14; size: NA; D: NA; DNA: TGTGCCAGCAGTTATACAGGGATTGGCTATGGCTACACCTTC; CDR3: CASSYTGIGYGYTF
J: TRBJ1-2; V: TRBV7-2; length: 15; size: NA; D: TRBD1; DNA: TGTGCCAGCAGCTTTAGACAGGGGGCTAACTATGGCTACACCTTC; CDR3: CASSFRQGANYGYTF
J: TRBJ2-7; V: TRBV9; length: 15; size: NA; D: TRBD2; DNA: TGTGCCAGCAGCCCGGGAGGTCCCCTAGCCTACGAGCAGTACTTC; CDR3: CASSPGGPLAYEQYF
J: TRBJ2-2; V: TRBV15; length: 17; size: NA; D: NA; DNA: TGTGCCACCAGCAGGGGATCCGGGACAACCCTCACCGGGGAGCTGTTTTTT; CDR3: CATSRGSGTTLTGELFF
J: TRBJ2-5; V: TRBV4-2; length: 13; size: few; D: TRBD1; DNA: TGTGCCAGCAGTAAACAGGGGGAGGAGACCCAGTACTTC; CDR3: CASSKQGEETQYF
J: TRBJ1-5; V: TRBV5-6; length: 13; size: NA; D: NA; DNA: TGTGCCAGCAGCCTGAGTTTGAATCAGCCCCAGCATTTT; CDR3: CASSLSLNQPQHF
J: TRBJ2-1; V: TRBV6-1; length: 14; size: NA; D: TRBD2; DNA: TGTGCCAGCGGTGGTCGGGGGGGCCGGAATGAGCAGTTCTTC; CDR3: CASGGRGGRNEQFF
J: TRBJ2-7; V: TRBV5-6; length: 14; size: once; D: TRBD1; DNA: TGTGCCAGCAGCAACAGGGGGAGGAGGTACGGGCAGTACTTC; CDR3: CASSNRGRRYGQYF
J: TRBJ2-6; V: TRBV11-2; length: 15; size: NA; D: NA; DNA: TGTGCCAGCAGCTTAAGCGACTCTGGGGCCAACGTCCTGACTTTC; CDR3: CASSLSDSGANVLTF
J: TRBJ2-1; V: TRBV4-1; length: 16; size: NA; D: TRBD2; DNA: TGCGCCAGCAGCCAAGGGGGACTAGCGGGTAGAAATGAGCAGTTCTTC; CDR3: CASSQGGLAGRNEQFF
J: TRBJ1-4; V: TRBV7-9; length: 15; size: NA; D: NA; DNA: TGTGCCAGCAGCTTAGGCGGGGGGGGATACGAAAAACTGTTTTTT; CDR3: CASSLGGGGYEKLFF
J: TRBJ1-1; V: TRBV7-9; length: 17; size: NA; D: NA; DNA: TGTGCCAGCAGCTTAGCTGAAGGTCCGTCCAGGGGCACTGAAGCTTTCTTT; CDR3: CASSLAEGPSRGTEAFF
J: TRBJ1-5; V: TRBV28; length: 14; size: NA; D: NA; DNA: TGTGCCAGCAGTTTATTCGGGGACTACCAGCCCCAGCATTTT; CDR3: CASSLFGDYQPQHF
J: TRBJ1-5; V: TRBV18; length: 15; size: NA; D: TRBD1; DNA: TGTGCCAGCAAAGAGGGACAGGGATATAATCAGCCCCAGCATTTT; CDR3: CASKEGQGYNQPQHF
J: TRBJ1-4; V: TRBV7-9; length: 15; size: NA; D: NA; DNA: TGTGCCAGCAGCTTACTAGGGGCAACTAATGAAAAACTGTTTTTT; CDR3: CASSLLGATNEKLFF
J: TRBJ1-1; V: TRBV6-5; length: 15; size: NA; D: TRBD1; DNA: TGTGCCAGCAGTCGACCACAGGGGGCGAGAACTGAAGCTTTCTTT; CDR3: CASSRPQGARTEAFF
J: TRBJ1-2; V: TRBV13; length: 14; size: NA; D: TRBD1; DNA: TGTGCCAGCAGCGAAAGGACAGGGGGCTATGGCTACACCTTC; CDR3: CASSERTGGYGYTF
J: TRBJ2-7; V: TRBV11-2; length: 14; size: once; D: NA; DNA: TGTGCCAGCAGCTTAGGGTCTTTAAACTACGAGCAGTACTTC; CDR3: CASSLGSLNYEQYF
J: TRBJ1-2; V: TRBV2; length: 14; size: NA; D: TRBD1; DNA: TGTGCCAGCAGTGAAGACAGGGGAGACTATGGCTACACCTTC; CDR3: CASSEDRGDYGYTF
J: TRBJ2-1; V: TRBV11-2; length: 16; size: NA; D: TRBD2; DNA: TGTGCCAGCAGCTTAGTACCCAGCGGGGACTACAATGAGCAGTTCTTC; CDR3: CASSLVPSGDYNEQFF
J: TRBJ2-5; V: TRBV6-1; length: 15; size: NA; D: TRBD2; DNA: TGTGCCAGCATGCCCAGTAACGGGGGGCAAGAGACCCAGTACTTC; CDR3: CASMPSNGGQETQYF
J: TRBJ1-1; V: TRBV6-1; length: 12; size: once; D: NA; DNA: TGTGCCAGCAGTGAAGTCTACACTGAAGCTTTCTTT; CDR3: CASSEVYTEAFF
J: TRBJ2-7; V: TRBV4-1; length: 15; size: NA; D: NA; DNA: TGCGCCAGCAGCCATACCGGGGGAGCCCCTCCCGAGCAGTACTTC; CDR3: CASSHTGGAPPEQYF
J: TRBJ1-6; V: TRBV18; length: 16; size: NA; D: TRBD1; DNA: TGTGCCAGCTCACCGCGTGGGACAGGGTATAATTCACCCCTCCACTTT; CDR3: CASSPRGTGYNSPLHF
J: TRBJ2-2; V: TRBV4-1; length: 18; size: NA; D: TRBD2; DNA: TGCGCCAGCAGCCAAAAACTGATCGCGGGAGTAAACACCGGGGAGCTGTTTTTT; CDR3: CASSQKLIAGVNTGELFF
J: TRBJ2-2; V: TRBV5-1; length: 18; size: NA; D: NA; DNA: TGCGCCAGCAGCTTACCTTCTTCCTTCGAACCGGACACCGGGGAGCTGTTTTTT; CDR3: CASSLPSSFEPDTGELFF
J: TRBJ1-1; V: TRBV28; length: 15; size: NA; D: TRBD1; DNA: TGTGCCAGCAGTTTGGGACAGCTGAACATGGCTGAAGCTTTCTTT; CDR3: CASSLGQLNMAEAFF
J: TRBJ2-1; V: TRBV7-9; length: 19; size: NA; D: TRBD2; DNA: TGTTCCAGCAGCTTCGCCCCACTACTAGCGGGAGGGCCACACAATGAGCAGTTCTTC; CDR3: CSSSFAPLLAGGPHNEQFF
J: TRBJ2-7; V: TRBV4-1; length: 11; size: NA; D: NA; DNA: TGCGCCAGCAGCCAAGGGCCCGAGCAGTACTTC; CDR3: CASSQGPEQYF
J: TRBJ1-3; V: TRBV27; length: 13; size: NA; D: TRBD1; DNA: TGTGCCAGCAGTTTCCGACAGGGGGACACCATATATTTT; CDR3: CASSFRQGDTIYF
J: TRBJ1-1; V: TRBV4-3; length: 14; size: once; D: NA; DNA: TGCGCCAGCAGCCAAGACGGGGTTTTCACTGAAGCTTTCTTT; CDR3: CASSQDGVFTEAFF
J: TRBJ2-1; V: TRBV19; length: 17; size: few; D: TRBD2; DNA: TGTGCCAGTAGTATTAGGCCTAGCGGGAGTGTGAACAATGAGCAGTTCTTC; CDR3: CASSIRPSGSVNNEQFF
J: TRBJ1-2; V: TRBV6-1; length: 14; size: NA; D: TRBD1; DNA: TGTGCCAGCAGGAGACAGGGGGGCTATGATGGCTACACCTTC; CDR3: CASRRQGGYDGYTF
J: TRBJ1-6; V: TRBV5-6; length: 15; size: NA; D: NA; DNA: TGTGCCAGCAGCCCCCCGGGAGCCCACCATTCACCCCTCCACTTT; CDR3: CASSPPGAHHSPLHF